This T cell receptor beta chain was sequenced during a study of regulatory T cells in long-lasting Graves disease. This clonotype was counted at least ten times. Through Arm-PCR of CDR3 regions and iRepertoire HTBI primers, TCR beta libraries were built. TCRdb re-analysed the multiplex PCR reads in MiXCR, keeping a single row per CDR3 protein. The sample contains a few hundred thousand distinct CDR3 sequences, around 22% of which appear only once. Documented time point: persistent/refractory GD, antithyroid drugs over 5 years with positive TRAb. The authors made the TCR library using RNA they extracted from PBMCs. The J segment lost 5 bases and the V segment lost 3 bases, leaving 12 bases of the junction unmatched. CDR1 and CDR2 from the germline V gene are DFQATT and SNEGSKA (reference sequence). The CDR3 length is 15 residues.

The receptor was derived from a female donor with Graves disease. This sequence joins TRBV20-1 and TRBJ2-5; TRBD2 matches at 7 bases. The sequences come from peripheral blood mononuclear cells (PBMCs), collected when the disease was refractory, from a patient treated with antithyroid drugs. The CDR3 reads CSASPEGRGRETQYF. CDR3 DNA sequence: TGCAGTGCTAGTCCGGAAGGGAGGGGCCGGGAGACCCAGTACTTC.